The 15 T cell receptor beta chains presented below share a single source sample, sequenced in a study of cytomegalovirus exposure and HLA in healthy donors. The PCR used 60 Vbeta and 13 Jbeta primers. Assay used: immunoSEQ multiplex PCR; TCRdb lists only in-frame clones, some missing. The table has about 160,000 clones, 75% to 85% seen once; the top ten hold 5% to 7.5%. Sequencing input: PBMCs. These receptors came from a man in his fifties in good health and CMV-seropositive.

This chain joins TRBV28 and TRBJ2-1; 8 bases are shared with TRBD2. The CDR3 length is 16 residues. From germline, CDR1 is MDHEN and CDR2 SYDVKM. Trimming removed 6 bases from V and 0 bases from J; junction bases left unmatched: 7. This CDR3 reads CASRSGLAGSYNEQFF. In nucleotides, the CDR3 is TGTGCCAGCAGATCCGGGCTAGCGGGCTCCTACAATGAGCAGTTCTTC.

The CDR3 region is CASSFAGQDTEAFF. The CDR3 region has the DNA TGCGCCAGCAGCTTTGCGGGACAGGACACTGAAGCTTTCTTT. The chain combines TRBV5-1 with TRBJ1-1, with 8 bases fitting TRBD1. There are 14 residues in the CDR3. After removal of 2 bases from V and 3 bases from J, the junction contained 3 bases not matched to a gene. Per the germline V gene, CDR1 is SGHRS and CDR2 is YFSETQ. The full variable domain, its missing parts supplied by reference TRBV5-1 and TRBJ1-1, is KAGVTQTPRYLIKTRGQQVTLSCSPISGHRSVSWYQQTPGQGLQFLFEYFSETQRNKGNFPGRFSGRQFSNSRSEMNVSTLELGDSALYLCASSFAGQDTEAFFGQGTRLTVV.

The chain employs TRBV15 and TRBJ2-3; D is perhaps TRBD2 (5 bases). Per germline, CDR1 LNHNV and CDR2 YYDKDF (reference sequence). The CDR3 covers 15 residues. The V end was cut by 5 bases, the J end by 0 bases, with 12 bases between. The CDR3 region has the DNA TGTGCCACCAGCGGTGGACTTTCGAGCACAGATACGCAGTATTTT. This codes for CATSGGLSSTDTQYF.

J is TRBJ2-1 and V is TRBV27; perhaps TRBD2 as D (5 bases). The CDR3 length is 15 residues. Germline assignment: CDR1 MNHEY and CDR2 SMNVEV (reference sequence). Trimming removed 7 bases from V and 4 bases from J, with 17 bases in between. The CDR3 reads CASKGSSLAYNEQFF. CDR3 nucleotides: TGTGCCAGCAAGGGATCTAGCCTGGCTTACAATGAGCAGTTCTTC.

The V gene is TRBV5-1, the J gene TRBJ2-3; D gene unclear. In germline, CDR1 is SGHRS, CDR2 YFSETQ. This CDR3 contains 15 residues. Trimming removed 3 bases from V and 3 bases from J, with 14 bases in between. The CDR3 here is CASSSPNQRTDTQYF. The CDR3 DNA sequence: TGCGCCAGCAGCTCTCCCAACCAGAGGACAGATACGCAGTATTTT. Full variable domain (remainder filled in from reference TRBV5-1 and TRBJ2-3): KAGVTQTPRYLIKTRGQQVTLSCSPISGHRSVSWYQQTPGQGLQFLFEYFSETQRNKGNFPGRFSGRQFSNSRSEMNVSTLELGDSALYLCASSSPNQRTDTQYFGPGTRLTVL.

This clone turned up a few times. No DNA is shown, since the ends of the CDR3 on it are uncertain; the CDR3 is the one TCRdb lists. V and J are TRBV6-5 and TRBJ1-1; the table's TRBD1 call for D was not verified on the DNA. Germline V gene lookup returns CDR1 MNHEY and CDR2 SVGAGI. The CDR3 extends over 12 residues, inclusive of both ends. Here the CDR3 reads CASSSSTNEAFF.

The chain carries TRBV4-2 and TRBJ1-3, with 9 bases matching TRBD1. The V and J ends lost 2 bases and 4 bases, in that order; junction bases with no gene match: 3. The V gene's germline CDR1 is LGHNA and CDR2 YNFKEQ. This CDR3 has 15 amino acids. CDR3 loop: CASSQPQGAGNTIYF. In nucleotides, the CDR3 is TGTGCCAGCAGCCAACCACAGGGGGCAGGAAACACCATATATTTT.

V is TRBV5-1 and J is TRBJ2-5; 11 bases align to TRBD2. With V trimmed by 4 bases and J by 4 bases, 15 bases remained unmatched. The CDR3 sequence is 18 residues long. Looked up from germline, CDR1 is SGHRS and CDR2 is YFSETQ. CDR3 loop: CASSRGNSGGAGPETQYF. CDR3 nucleotides: TGCGCCAGCAGCCGGGGAAATAGCGGGGGGGCCGGCCCAGAGACCCAGTACTTC.

The chain joins TRBV19 to TRBJ1-1, with TRBD1 as a possible D gene (5 bases). V was shortened by 9 bases and J by 3 bases, with 20 bases between the two germline ends. The CDR3 length is 15 residues. CDR1 is LNHDA and CDR2 is SQIVND in the germline V gene (reference sequence). The DNA of the CDR3 is TGTGCCAGCCTTAAAGGTGGAAAGGGGCACACTGAAGCTTTCTTT. It translates to CASLKGGKGHTEAFF.

The rearrangement uses TRBV5-6 and TRBJ2-1, with D perhaps matching TRBD1 (6 bases). Per the germline V gene, CDR1 is SGHDT and CDR2 is YYEEEE. The CDR3 loop spans 12 amino acids. Between the trimmed V and J ends, which lost 4 bases and 9 bases, there was a span of 11 bases. The CDR3 DNA follows: TGTGCCAGCAGCAAGGGGGATAGTGAGCAGTTCTTC. The encoded protein is CASSKGDSEQFF.

The chain joins TRBV4-2 to TRBJ1-4; D call uncertain. Trimming removed 0 bases from V and 3 bases from J, with 11 bases in between. This CDR3 has 16 amino acids. In germline, CDR1 is LGHNA, CDR2 YNFKEQ. The CDR3: CASSQEPYRANEKLFF. CDR3 in DNA: TGTGCCAGCAGCCAAGAACCCTACCGCGCTAATGAAAAACTGTTTTTT.

The chain links TRBV15 to TRBJ2-3; the match to TRBD2 covers 7 bases. The CDR3 has 15 residues. Germline trimming cut 0 bases from V and 5 bases from J; bases unmatched to any gene: 5. The germline V gene encodes CDR1 LNHNV and CDR2 YYDKDF (reference sequence). The CDR3: CATSREAGAKDTQYF. Here the CDR3 DNA reads TGTGCCACCAGCAGAGAGGCGGGAGCTAAAGATACGCAGTATTTT.

The chain recombines TRBV7-6 with TRBJ2-2, with 8 bases aligning to TRBD1. Germline loops: CDR1 SGHVS, CDR2 FNYEAQ. The CDR3 length is 16 residues. V shed 5 bases, J shed 3 bases, and the junction held 8 bases outside the gene matches. DNA for the CDR3: TGTGCCAGCAGCACCCGGACAGGGCGGTACACCGGGGAGCTGTTTTTT. Its protein is CASSTRTGRYTGELFF. Full variable domain (missing parts from reference TRBV7-6 and TRBJ2-2): GAGVSQSPRYKVTKRGQDVALRCDPISGHVSLYWYRQALGQGPEFLTYFNYEAQQDKSGLPNDRFSAERPEGSISTLTIQRTEQRDSAMYRCASSTRTGRYTGELFFGEGSRLTVL.

The gene calls are TRBV6-1 and TRBJ1-1; TRBD1 matches at 8 bases. Germline loops: CDR1 MNHNS, CDR2 SASEGT. This CDR3 spans 14 amino acids. The V segment lost 4 bases and the J segment 5 bases; nucleotides outside the gene matches: 6. The CDR3 nucleotides are TGTGCCAGCAGTGGGGGACAGGACAGAACTGAAGCTTTCTTT. This codes for CASSGGQDRTEAFF.

This clone is a singleton in its sample. A read error may produce the germline difference seen at one junction end. This rearrangement joins TRBV10-2 to TRBJ1-1; possible D gene TRBD1, 5 bases. CDR1 WSHSY and CDR2 SAAADI come from the germline V gene. CDR3 length: 10 amino acids. CDR3: CASSDGTDWF. For the CDR3, the DNA is TGCGCCAGCAGTGATGGGACTGACTGGTTT.